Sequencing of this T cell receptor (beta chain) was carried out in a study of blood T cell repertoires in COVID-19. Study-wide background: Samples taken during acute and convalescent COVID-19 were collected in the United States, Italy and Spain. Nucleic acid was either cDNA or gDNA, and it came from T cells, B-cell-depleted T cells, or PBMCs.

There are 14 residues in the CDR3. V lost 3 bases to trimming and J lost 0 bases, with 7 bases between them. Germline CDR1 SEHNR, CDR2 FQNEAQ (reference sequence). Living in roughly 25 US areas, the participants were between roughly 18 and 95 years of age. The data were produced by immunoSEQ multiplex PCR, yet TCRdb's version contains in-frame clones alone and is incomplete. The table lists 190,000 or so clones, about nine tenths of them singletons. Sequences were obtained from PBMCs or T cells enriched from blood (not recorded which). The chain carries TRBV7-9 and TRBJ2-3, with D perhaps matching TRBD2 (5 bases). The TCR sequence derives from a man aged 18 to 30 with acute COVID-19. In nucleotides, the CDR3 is TGTGCCAGCAGCTTGAGGGTGAGCACAGATACGCAGTATTTT. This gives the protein CASSLRVSTDTQYF.